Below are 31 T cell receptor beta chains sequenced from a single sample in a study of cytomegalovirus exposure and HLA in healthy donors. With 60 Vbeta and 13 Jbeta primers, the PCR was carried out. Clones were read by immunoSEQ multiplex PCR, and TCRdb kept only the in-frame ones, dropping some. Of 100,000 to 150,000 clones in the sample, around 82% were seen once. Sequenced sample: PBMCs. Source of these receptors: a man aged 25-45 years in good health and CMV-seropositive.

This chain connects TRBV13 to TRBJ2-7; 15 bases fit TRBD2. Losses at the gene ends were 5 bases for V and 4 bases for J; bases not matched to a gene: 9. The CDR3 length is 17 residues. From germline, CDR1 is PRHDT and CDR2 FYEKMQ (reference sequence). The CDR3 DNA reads TGTGCCAGCAGCCTCACCGGGACTAGCGGGAGGAAATACGAGCAGTACTTC. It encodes CASSLTGTSGRKYEQYF.

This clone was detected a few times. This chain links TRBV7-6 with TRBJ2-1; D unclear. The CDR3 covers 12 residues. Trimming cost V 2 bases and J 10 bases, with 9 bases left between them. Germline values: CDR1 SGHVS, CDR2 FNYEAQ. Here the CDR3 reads CASSLRVGEQFF. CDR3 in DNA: TGTGCCAGCAGCTTACGGGTAGGCGAGCAGTTCTTC. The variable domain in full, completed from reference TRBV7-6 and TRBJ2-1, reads GAGVSQSPRYKVTKRGQDVALRCDPISGHVSLYWYRQALGQGPEFLTYFNYEAQQDKSGLPNDRFSAERPEGSISTLTIQRTEQRDSAMYRCASSLRVGEQFFGPGTRLTVL.

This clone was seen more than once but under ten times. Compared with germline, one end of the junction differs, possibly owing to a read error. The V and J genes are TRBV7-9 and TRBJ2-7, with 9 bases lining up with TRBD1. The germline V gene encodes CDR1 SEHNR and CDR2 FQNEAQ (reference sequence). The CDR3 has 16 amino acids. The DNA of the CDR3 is TGTTCCAGCACCCCTTATACGACAGGGGGAACCTACGAGCAGTACTTC. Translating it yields CSSTPYTTGGTYEQYF. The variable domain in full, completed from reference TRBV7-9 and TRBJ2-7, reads DTGVSQNPRHKITKRGQNVTFRCDPISEHNRLYWYRQTLGQGPEFLTYFQNEAQLEKSRLLSDRFSAERPKGSFSTLEIQRTEQGDSAMYLCSSTPYTTGGTYEQYFGPGTRLTVT.

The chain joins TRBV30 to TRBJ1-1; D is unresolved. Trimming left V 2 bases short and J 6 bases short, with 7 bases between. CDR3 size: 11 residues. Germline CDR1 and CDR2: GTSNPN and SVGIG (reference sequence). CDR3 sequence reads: CAWSSGSEAFF. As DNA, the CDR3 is TGTGCCTGGAGTTCGGGGTCTGAAGCTTTCTTT.

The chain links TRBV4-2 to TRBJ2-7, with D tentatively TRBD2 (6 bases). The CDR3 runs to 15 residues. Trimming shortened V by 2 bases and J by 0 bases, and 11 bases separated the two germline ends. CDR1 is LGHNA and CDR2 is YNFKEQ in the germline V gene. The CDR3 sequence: CASSQRAGPSYEQYF. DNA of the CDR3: TGTGCCAGCAGCCAACGCGCGGGGCCCTCCTACGAGCAGTACTTC.

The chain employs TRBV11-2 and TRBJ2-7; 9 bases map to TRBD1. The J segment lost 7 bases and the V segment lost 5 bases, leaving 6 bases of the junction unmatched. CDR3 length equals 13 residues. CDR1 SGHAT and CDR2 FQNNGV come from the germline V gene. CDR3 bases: TGTGCCAGCAGCCAGGGGACAGGGTGGGAGCAGTACTTC. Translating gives CASSQGTGWEQYF.

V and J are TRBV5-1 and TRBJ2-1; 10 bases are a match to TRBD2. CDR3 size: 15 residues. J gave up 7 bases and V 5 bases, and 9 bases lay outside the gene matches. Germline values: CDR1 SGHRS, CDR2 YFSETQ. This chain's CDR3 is CASSWTSGQRNEQFF. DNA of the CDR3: TGCGCCAGCAGTTGGACTAGCGGCCAAAGAAATGAGCAGTTCTTC.

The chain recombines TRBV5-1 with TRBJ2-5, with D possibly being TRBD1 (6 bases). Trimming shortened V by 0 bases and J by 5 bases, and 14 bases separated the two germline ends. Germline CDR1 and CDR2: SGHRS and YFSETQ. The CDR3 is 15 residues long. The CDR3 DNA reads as TGCGCCAGCAGCTTGGCTACAGGGATAGTGGAGACCCAGTACTTC. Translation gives CASSLATGIVETQYF.

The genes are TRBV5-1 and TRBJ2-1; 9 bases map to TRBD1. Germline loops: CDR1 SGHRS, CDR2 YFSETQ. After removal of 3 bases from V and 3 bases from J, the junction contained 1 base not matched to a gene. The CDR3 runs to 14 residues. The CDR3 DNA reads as TGCGCCAGCAGCTCGACAGGGGGCTACAATGAGCAGTTCTTC. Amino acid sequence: CASSSTGGYNEQFF.

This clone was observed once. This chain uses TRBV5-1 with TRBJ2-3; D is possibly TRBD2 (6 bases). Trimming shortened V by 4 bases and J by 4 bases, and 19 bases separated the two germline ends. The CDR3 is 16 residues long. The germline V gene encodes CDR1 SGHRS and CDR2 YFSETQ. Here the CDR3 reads CASSPSRLGSPDTQYF. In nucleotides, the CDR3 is TGCGCCAGCAGCCCTTCGCGACTAGGATCACCAGATACGCAGTATTTT.

CDR3 in amino acids: CASSPGTGGTEAFF. CDR3 in DNA: TGTGCCAGCTCACCCGGGACAGGGGGCACTGAAGCTTTCTTT. V and J are TRBV18 and TRBJ1-1, with 11 bases matching TRBD1. The CDR3 loop spans 14 amino acids. CDR1 is KGHSH, CDR2 LQKENI, per germline. Trimming removed 3 bases from V and 4 bases from J; junction bases left unmatched: 1.

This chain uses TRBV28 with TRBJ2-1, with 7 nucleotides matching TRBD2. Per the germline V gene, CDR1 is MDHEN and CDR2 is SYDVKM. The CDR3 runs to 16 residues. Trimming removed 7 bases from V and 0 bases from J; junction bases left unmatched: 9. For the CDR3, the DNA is TGTGCCAGCACCCTGGGGGGGGGTAACTCCTACAATGAGCAGTTCTTC. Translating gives CASTLGGGNSYNEQFF.

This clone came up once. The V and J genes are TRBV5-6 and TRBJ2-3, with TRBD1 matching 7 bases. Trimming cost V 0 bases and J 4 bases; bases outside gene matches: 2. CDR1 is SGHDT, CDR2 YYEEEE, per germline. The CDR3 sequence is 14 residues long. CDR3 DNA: TGTGCCAGCAGCTTGGGGGACAGTCCAGATACGCAGTATTTT. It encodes CASSLGDSPDTQYF.

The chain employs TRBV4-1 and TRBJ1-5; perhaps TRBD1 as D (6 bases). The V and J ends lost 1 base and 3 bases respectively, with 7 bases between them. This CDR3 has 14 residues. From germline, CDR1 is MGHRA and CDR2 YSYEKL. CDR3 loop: CASSQGTVNQPQHF. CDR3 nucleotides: TGCGCCAGCAGCCAAGGGACAGTCAATCAGCCCCAGCATTTT.

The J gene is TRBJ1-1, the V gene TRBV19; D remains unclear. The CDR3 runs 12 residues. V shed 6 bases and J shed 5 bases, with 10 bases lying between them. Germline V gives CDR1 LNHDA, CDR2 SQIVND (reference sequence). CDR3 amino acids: CASSLTGTEAFF. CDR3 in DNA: TGTGCCAGTAGCCTGACTGGAACTGAAGCTTTCTTT.

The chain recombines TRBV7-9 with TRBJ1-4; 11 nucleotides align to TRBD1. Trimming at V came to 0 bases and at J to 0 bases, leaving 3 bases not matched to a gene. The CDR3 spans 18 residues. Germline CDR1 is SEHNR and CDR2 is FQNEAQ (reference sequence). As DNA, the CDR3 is TGTGCCAGCAGCTTAGCCCAGGGACAGGGGGCAACTAATGAAAAACTGTTTTTT. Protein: CASSLAQGQGATNEKLFF.

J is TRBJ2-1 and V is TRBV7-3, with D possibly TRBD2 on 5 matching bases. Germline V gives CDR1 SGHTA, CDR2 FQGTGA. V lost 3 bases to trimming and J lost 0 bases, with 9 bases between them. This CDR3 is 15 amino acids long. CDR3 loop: CASSFGGSSYNEQFF. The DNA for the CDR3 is TGTGCCAGCAGCTTCGGTGGGAGCTCCTACAATGAGCAGTTCTTC.

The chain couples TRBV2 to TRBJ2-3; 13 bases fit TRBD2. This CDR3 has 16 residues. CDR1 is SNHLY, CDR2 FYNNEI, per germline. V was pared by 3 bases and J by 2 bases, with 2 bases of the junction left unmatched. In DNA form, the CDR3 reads TGTGCCAGCAGTGAGACTAGCGGGAGGTTCACAGATACGCAGTATTTT. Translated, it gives CASSETSGRFTDTQYF.

The CDR3 loop reads CASSGGRGQYF. CDR3 in DNA: TGTGCCAGCAGTGGCGGGCGGGGGCAGTACTTC. The chain combines TRBV27 with TRBJ2-7, with D perhaps matching TRBD2 (6 bases). This CDR3 is built from 11 residues. With 5 bases removed from V and 9 bases from J, the gap between germline ends came to 11 bases. Looked up from germline, CDR1 is MNHEY and CDR2 is SMNVEV (reference sequence).

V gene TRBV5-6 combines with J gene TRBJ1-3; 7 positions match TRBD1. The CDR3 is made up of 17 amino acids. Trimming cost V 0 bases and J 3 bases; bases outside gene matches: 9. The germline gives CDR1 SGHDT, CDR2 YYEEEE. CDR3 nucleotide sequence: TGTGCCAGCAGCTTGGCGACAGGGATTATAAGTGGAAACACCATATATTTT. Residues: CASSLATGIISGNTIYF.

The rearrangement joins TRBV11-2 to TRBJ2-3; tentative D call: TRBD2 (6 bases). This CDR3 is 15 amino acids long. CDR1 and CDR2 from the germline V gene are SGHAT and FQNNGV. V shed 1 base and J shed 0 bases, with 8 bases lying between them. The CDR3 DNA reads TGTGCCAGCAGCTTAGGGCGGGGAAGCACAGATACGCAGTATTTT. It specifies CASSLGRGSTDTQYF. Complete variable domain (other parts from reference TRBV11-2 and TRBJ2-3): EAGVAQSPRYKIIEKRQSVAFWCNPISGHATLYWYQQILGQGPKLLIQFQNNGVVDDSQLPKDRFSAERLKGVDSTLKIQPAKLEDSAVYLCASSLGRGSTDTQYFGPGTRLTVL.

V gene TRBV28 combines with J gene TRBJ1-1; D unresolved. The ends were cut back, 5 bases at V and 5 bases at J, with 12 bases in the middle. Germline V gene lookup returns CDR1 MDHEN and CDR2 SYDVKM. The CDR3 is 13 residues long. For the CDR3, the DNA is TGTGCCAGCAGTGGGGAGTGGCTGACTGAAGCTTTCTTT. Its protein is CASSGEWLTEAFF.

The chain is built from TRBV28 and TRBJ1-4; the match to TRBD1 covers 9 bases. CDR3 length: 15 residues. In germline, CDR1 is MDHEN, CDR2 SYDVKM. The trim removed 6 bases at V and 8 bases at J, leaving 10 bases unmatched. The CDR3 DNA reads TGTGCCAGCAGCCCCCCGACAGGGGGTCAGGAAAAACTGTTTTTT. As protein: CASSPPTGGQEKLFF. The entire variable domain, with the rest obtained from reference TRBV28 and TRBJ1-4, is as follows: DVKVTQSSRYLVKRTGEKVFLECVQDMDHENMFWYRQDPGLGLRLIYFSYDVKMKEKGDIPEGYSVSREKKERFSLILESASTNQTSMYLCASSPPTGGQEKLFFGSGTQLSVL.

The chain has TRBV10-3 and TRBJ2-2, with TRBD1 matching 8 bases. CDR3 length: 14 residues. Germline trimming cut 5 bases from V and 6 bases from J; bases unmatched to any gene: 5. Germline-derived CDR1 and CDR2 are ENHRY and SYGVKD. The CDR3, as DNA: TGTGCCATCAGTAGGGACAGGAGGCCCGGGGAGCTGTTTTTT. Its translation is CAISRDRRPGELFF.

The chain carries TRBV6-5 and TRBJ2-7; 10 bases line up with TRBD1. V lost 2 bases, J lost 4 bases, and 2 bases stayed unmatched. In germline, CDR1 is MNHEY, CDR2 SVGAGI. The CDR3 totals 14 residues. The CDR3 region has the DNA TGTGCCAGCAGTTACGGGACAGGGGTTTACGAGCAGTACTTC. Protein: CASSYGTGVYEQYF.

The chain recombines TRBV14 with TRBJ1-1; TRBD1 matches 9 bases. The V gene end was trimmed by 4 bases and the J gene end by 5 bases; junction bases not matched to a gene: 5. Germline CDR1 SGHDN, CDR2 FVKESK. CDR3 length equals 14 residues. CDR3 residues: CASSPRQGGTEAFF. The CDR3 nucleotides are TGTGCCAGCAGCCCGAGACAGGGGGGAACTGAAGCTTTCTTT.

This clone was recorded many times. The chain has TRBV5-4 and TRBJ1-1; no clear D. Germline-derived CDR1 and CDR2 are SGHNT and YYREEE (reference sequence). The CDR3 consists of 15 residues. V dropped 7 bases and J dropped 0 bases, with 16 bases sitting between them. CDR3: CASPEEWNLNTEAFF. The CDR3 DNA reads TGTGCCAGCCCCGAGGAGTGGAACTTGAACACTGAAGCTTTCTTT.

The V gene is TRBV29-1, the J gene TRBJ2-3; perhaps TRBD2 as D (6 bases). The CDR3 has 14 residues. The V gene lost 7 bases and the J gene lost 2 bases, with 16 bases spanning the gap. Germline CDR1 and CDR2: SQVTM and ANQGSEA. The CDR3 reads CSAGDLRATDTQYF. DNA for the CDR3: TGCAGCGCGGGGGACTTGCGGGCCACAGATACGCAGTATTTT.

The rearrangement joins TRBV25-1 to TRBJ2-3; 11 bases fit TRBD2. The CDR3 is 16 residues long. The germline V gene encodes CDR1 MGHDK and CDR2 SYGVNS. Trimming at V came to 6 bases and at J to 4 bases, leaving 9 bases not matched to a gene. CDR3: CASRPYTSGRSDTQYF. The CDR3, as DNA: TGTGCCAGCAGGCCCTATACTAGCGGGAGATCAGATACGCAGTATTTT.

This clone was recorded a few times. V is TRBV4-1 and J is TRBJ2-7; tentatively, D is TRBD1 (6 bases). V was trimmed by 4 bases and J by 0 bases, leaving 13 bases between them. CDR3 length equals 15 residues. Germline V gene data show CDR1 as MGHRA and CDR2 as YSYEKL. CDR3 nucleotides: TGCGCCAGCAGCCGCCCAGGGACACACTCCTACGAGCAGTACTTC. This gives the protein CASSRPGTHSYEQYF.

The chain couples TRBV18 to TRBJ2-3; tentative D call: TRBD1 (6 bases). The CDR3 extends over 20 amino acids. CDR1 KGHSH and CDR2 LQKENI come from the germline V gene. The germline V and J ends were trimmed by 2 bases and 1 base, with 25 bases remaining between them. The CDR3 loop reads CASSPRGSGGPLTGTDTQYF. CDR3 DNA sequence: TGTGCCAGCTCACCAAGGGGGAGCGGAGGACCTCTAACCGGCACAGATACGCAGTATTTT.